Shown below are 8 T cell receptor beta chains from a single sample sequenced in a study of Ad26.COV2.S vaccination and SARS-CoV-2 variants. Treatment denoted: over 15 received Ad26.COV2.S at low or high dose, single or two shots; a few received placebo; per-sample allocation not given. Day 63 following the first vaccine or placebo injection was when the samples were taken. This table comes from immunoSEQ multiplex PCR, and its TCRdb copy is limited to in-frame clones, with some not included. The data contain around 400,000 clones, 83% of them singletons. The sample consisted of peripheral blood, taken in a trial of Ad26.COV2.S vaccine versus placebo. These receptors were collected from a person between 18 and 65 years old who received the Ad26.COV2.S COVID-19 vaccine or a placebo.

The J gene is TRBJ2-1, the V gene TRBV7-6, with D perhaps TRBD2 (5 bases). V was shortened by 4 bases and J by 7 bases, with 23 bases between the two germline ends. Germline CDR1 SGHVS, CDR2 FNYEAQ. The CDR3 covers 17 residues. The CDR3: CASSSAVITRAWNEQFF. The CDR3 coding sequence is TGTGCCAGCAGCTCCGCTGTTATCACTAGGGCCTGGAATGAGCAGTTCTTC.

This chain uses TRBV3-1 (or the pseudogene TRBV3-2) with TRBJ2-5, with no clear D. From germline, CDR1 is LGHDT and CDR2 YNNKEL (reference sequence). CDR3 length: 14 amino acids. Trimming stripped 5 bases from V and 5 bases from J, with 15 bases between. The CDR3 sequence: CASSILTGGETQYF. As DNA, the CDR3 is TGTGCCAGCAGCATCCTGACTGGTGGGGAGACCCAGTACTTC.

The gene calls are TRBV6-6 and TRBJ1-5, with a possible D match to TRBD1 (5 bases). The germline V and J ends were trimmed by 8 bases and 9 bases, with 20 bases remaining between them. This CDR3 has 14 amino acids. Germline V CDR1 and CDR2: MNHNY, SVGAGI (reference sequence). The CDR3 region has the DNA TGTGCCAGCCTCCAACGGGACGGAATAGGGCCCCAGCATTTT. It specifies CASLQRDGIGPQHF.

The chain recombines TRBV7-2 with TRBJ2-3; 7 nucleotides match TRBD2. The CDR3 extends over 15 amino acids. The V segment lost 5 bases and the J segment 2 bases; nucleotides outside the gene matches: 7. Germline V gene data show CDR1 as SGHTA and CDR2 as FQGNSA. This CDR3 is CASSRAGTTTDTQYF. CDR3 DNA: TGTGCCAGCAGCCGGGCCGGGACTACCACAGATACGCAGTATTTT.

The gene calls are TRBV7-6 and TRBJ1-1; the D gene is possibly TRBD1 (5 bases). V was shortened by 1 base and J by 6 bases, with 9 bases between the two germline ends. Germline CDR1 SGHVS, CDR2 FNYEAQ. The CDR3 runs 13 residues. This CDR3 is CASSLDGAAEAFF. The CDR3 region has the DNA TGTGCCAGCAGCTTAGATGGGGCAGCTGAAGCTTTCTTT.

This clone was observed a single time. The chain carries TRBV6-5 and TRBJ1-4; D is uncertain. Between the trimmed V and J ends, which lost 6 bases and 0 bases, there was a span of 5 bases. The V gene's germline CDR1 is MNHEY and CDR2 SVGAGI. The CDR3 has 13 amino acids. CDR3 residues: CASSGATNEKLFF. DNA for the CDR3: TGTGCCAGCAGCGGAGCAACTAATGAAAAACTGTTTTTT.

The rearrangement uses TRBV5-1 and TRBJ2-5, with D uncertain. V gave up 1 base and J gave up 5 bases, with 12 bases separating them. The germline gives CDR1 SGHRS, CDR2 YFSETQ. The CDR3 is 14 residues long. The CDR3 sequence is CASSLFASGETQYF. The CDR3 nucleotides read TGCGCCAGCAGCTTGTTTGCGTCCGGGGAGACCCAGTACTTC.

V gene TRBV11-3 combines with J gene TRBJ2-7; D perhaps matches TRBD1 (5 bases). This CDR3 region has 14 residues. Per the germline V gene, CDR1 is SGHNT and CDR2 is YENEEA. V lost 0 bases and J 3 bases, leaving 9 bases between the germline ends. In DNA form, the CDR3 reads TGTGCCAGCAGCTTAGACTGGACAAACTACGAGCAGTACTTC. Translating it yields CASSLDWTNYEQYF.